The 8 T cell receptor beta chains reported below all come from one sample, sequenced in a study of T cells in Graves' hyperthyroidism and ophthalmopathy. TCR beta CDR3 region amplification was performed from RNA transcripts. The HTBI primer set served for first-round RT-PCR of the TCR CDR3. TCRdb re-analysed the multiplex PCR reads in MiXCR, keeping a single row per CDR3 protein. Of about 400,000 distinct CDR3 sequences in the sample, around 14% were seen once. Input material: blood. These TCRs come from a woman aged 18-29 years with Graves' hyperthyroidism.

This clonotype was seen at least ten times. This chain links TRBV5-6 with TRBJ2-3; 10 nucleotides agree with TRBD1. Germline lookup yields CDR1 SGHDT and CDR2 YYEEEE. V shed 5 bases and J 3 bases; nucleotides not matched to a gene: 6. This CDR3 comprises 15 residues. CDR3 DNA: TGTGCCAGCAGTTTACCGGGACAGGGGACAGATACGCAGTATTTT. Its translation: CASSLPGQGTDTQYF.

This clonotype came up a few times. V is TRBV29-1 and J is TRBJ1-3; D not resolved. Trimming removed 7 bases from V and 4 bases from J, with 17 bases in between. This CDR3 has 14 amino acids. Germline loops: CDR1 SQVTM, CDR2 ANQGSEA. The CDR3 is CSAVTTLSGNTIYF. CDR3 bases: TGCAGCGCCGTTACGACATTATCCGGAAACACCATATATTTT. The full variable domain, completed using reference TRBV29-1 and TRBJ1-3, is SAVISQKPSRDICQRGTSLTIQCQVDSQVTMMFWYRQQPGQSLTLIATANQGSEATYESGFVIDKFPISRPNLTFSTLTVSNMSPEDSSIYLCSAVTTLSGNTIYFGEGSWLTVV.

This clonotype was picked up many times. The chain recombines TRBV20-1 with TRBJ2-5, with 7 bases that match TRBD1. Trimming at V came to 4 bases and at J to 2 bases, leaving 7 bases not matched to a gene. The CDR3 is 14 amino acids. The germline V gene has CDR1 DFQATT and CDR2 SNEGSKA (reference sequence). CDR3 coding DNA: TGCAGTGCTATAACCGGGGACAGTCAAGAGACCCAGTACTTC. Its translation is CSAITGDSQETQYF.

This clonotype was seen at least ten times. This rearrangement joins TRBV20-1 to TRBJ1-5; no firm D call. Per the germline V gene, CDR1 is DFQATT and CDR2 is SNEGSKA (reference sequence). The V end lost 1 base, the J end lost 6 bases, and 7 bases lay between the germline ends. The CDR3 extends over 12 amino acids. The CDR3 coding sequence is TGCAGTGCTAGAGGGAATACTCAGCCCCAGCATTTT. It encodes CSARGNTQPQHF.

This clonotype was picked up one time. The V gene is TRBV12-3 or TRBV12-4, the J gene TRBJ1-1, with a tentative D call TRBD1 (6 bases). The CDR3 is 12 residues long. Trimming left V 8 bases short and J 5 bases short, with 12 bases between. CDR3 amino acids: CASLRGGTEAFF. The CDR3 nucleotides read TGTGCCAGCCTCAGGGGTGGGACTGAAGCTTTCTTT.

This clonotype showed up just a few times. CDR3: CASSQALGGEQFF. The DNA of the CDR3 is TGCGCCAGCAGCCAAGCCCTAGGCGGTGAGCAGTTCTTC. The gene calls are TRBV4-3 and TRBJ2-1, with D uncertain. Trimming left V 1 base short and J 9 bases short, with 10 bases between. Germline V gene data show CDR1 as LGHNA and CDR2 as YSLEER. The CDR3 covers 13 residues.

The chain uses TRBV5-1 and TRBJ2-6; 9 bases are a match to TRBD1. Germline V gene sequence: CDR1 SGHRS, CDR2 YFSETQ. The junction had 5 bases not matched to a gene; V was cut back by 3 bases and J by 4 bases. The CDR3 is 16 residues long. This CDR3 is CASSSTGGAGANVLTF. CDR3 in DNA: TGCGCCAGCAGCTCAACAGGGGGCGCCGGGGCCAACGTCCTGACTTTC. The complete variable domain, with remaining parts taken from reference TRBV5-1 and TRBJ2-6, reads KAGVTQTPRYLIKTRGQQVTLSCSPISGHRSVSWYQQTPGQGLQFLFEYFSETQRNKGNFPGRFSGRQFSNSRSEMNVSTLELGDSALYLCASSSTGGAGANVLTFGAGSRLTVL.

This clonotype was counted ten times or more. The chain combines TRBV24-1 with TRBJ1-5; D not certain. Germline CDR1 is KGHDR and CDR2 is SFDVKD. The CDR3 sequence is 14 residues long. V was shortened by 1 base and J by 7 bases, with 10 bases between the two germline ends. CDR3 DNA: TGTGCCACCAGTGATTTTGTGACCCCGCAGCCCCAGCATTTT. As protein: CATSDFVTPQPQHF.